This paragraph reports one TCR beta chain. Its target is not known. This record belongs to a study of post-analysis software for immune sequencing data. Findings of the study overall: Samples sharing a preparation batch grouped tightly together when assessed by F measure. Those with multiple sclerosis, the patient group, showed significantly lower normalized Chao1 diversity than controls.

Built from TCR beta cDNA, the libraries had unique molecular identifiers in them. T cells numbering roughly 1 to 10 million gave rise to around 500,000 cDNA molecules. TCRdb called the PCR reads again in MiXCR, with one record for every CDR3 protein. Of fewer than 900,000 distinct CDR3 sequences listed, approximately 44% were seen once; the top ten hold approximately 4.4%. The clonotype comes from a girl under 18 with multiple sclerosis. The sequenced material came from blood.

This CDR3 reads CASRGRQGENYGYTF. The CDR3 DNA sequence: TGTGCCAGCAGAGGTAGACAGGGGGAGAACTATGGCTACACCTTC. The chain carries TRBV6-5 and TRBJ1-2, with 9 bases identical to TRBD1. Looked up from germline, CDR1 is MNHEY and CDR2 is SVGAGI. The CDR3 totals 15 residues. J was trimmed by 2 bases and V by 6 bases; bases with no gene match: 7.